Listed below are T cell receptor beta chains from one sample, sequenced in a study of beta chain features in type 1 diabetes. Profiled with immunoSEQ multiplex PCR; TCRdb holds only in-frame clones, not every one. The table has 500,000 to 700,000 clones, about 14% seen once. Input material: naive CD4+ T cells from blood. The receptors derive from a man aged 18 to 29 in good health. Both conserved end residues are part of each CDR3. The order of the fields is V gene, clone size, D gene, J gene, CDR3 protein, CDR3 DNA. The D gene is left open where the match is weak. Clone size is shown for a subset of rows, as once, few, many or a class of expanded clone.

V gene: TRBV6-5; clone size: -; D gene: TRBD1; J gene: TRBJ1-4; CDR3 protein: CASSYTGGRGEKLFF; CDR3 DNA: TGTGCCAGCAGTTACACAGGGGGGCGTGGGGAAAAACTGTTTTTT
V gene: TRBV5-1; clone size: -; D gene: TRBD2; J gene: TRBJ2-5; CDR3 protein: CASSKGLAGGQETQYF; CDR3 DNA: TGCGCCAGCAGCAAAGGACTAGCGGGGGGGCAAGAGACCCAGTACTTC
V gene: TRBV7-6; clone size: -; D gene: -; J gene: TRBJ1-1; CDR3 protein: CASTPSALGEAFF; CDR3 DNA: TGTGCCAGCACCCCGAGTGCTTTGGGTGAAGCTTTCTTT
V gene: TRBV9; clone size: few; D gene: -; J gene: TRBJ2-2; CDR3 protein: CASSPQSSGELFF; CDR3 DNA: TGTGCCAGCAGCCCCCAAAGTTCCGGGGAGCTGTTTTTT
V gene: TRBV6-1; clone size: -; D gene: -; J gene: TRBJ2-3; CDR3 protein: CASSERAVPTDTQYF; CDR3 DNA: TGTGCCAGCAGTGAAAGGGCAGTACCCACAGATACGCAGTATTTT
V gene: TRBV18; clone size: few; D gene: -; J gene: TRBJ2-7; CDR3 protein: CASSQLPKPGNYEQYF; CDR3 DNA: TGTGCCAGCTCACAATTACCTAAACCAGGCAACTACGAGCAGTACTTC
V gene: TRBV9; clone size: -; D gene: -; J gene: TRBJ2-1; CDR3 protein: CASTKGGGRTYNEQFF; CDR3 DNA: TGTGCCAGCACCAAAGGGGGCGGGAGGACCTACAATGAGCAGTTCTTC
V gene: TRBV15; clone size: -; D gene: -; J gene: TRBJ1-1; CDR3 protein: CATSRVATLMNTEAFF; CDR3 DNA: TGTGCCACCAGCAGAGTGGCGACTCTAATGAACACTGAAGCTTTCTTT
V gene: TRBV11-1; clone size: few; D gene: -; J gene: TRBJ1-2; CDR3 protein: CASSQTDGYTF; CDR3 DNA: TGTGCCAGCAGCCAGACTGATGGCTACACCTTC
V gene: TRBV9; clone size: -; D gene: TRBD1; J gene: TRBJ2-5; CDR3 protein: CASSIGTDFQETQYF; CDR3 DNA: TGTGCCAGCAGCATAGGGACAGACTTCCAAGAGACCCAGTACTTC
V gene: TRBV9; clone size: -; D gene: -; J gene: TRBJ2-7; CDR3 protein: CASSVEPQGPISYEQYF; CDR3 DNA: TGTGCCAGCAGCGTAGAGCCCCAGGGGCCGATCTCCTACGAGCAGTACTTC
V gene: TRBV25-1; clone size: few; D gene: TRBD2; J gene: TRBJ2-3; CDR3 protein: CASEDEAGADTQYF; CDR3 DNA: TGTGCCAGCGAGGATGAAGCGGGAGCAGATACGCAGTATTTT
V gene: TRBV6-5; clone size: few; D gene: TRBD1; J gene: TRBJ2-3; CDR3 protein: CASSRGQGSTDTQYF; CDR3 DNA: TGTGCCAGCAGTCGCGGACAGGGGAGCACAGATACGCAGTATTTT
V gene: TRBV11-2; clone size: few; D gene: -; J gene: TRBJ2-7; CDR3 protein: CASNLSGEQYF; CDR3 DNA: TGTGCCAGCAACCTATCGGGCGAGCAGTACTTC
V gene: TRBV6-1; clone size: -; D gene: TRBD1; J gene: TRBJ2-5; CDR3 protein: CASGGQSLGETQYF; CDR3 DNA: TGTGCCAGCGGGGGACAGTCACTAGGAGAGACCCAGTACTTC
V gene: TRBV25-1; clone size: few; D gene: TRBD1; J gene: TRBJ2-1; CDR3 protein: CASSEWTGGSYNEQFF; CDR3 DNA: TGTGCCAGCAGTGAATGGACAGGAGGATCCTACAATGAGCAGTTCTTC
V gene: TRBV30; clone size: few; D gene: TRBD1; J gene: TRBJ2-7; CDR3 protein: CAWSVHRGNEQYF; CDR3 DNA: TGTGCCTGGAGTGTGCACAGGGGAAACGAGCAGTACTTC
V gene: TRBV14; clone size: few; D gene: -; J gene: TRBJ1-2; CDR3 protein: CASSRQNYGYTF; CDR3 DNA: TGTGCCAGCAGCCGACAGAACTATGGCTACACCTTC
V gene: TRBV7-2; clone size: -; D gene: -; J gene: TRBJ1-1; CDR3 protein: CASSSTGRGGTEAFF; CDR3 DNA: TGTGCCAGCAGCTCGACCGGGAGGGGAGGGACTGAAGCTTTCTTT
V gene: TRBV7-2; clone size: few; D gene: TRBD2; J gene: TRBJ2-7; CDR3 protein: CASSLESPGGPYEQYF; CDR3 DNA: TGTGCCAGCAGCTTAGAGTCTCCGGGAGGCCCCTACGAGCAGTACTTC
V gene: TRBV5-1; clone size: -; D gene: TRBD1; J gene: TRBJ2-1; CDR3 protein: CASSEDRGSNEQFF; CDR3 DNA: TGCGCCAGCAGCGAAGACAGGGGAAGCAATGAGCAGTTCTTC
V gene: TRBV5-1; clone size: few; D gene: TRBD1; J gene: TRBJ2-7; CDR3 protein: CASSDFIPGQGDSYEQYF; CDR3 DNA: TGCGCCAGCAGCGACTTTATCCCGGGACAGGGGGACTCCTACGAGCAGTACTTC
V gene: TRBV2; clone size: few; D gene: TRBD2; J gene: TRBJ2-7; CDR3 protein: CASSRTSGISYEQYF; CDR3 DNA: TGTGCCAGCAGTCGGACTAGCGGAATCTCCTACGAGCAGTACTTC
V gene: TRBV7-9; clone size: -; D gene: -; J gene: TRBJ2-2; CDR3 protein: CASSPRQSLTGELFF; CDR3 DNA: TGTGCCAGCAGCCCTCGACAGTCCCTCACCGGGGAGCTGTTTTTT
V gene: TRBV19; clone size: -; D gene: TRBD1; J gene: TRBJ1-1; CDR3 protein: CAAWGGRGRVTEAFF; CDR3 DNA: TGTGCCGCCTGGGGTGGCAGGGGGAGAGTCACTGAAGCTTTCTTT
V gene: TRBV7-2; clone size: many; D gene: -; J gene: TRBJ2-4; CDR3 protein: CASSLVGGKNIQYF; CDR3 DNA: TGTGCCAGCAGCTTAGTTGGAGGGAAAAACATTCAGTACTTC
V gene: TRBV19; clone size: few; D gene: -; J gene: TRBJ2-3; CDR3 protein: CASRKSSTQYF; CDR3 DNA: TGTGCCAGTAGAAAGTCTAGTACGCAGTATTTT
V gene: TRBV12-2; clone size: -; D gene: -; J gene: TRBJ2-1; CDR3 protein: CASRLSGRALVEQFF; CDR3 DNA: TGTGCAAGTCGACTAAGCGGGAGGGCCTTGGTTGAGCAGTTCTTC
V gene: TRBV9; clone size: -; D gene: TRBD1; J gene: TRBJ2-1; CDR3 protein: CASRKTGGSYNEQFF; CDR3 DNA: TGTGCCAGCAGAAAAACAGGGGGCTCCTACAATGAGCAGTTCTTC
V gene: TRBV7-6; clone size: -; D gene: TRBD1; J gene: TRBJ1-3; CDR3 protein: CASSYHPTGQDF; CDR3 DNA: TGTGCCAGCAGCTACCACCCGACAGGGCAAGATTTT
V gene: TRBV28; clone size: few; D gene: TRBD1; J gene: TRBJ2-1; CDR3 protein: CASSPLRTGVYNEQFF; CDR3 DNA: TGTGCCAGCAGTCCCCTCCGGACAGGGGTCTACAATGAGCAGTTCTTC
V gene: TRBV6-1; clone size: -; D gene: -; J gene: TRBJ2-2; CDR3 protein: CASSEQENTGELFF; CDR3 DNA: TGTGCCAGCAGTGAACAGGAGAACACCGGGGAGCTGTTTTTT
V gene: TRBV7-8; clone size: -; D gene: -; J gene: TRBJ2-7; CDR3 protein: CASSLRGRALEQYF; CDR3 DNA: TGTGCCAGCAGCCTCAGGGGAAGGGCTCTCGAGCAGTACTTC
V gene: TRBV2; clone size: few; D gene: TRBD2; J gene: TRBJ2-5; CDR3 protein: CASSVASGTPQETQYF; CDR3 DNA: TGTGCCAGCAGTGTGGCTAGCGGGACGCCTCAAGAGACCCAGTACTTC
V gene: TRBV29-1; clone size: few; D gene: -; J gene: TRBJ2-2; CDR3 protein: CSHGQFIGELFF; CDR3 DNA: TGCAGCCATGGACAGTTTATCGGGGAGCTGTTTTTT
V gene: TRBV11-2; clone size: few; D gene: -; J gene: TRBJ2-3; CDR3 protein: CASSLVTLRLSTDTQYF; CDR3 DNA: TGTGCCAGCAGCTTAGTAACCTTAAGACTGAGCACAGATACGCAGTATTTT
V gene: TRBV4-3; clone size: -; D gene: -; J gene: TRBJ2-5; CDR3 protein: CASSRTGSDFQETQYF; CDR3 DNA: TGCGCCAGCAGCCGTACCGGGTCCGACTTTCAAGAGACCCAGTACTTC
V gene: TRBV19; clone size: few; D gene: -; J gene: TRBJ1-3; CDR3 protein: CASQRGGAGSGNTIYF; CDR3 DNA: TGTGCCAGCCAGAGAGGAGGCGCCGGCTCTGGAAACACCATATATTTT
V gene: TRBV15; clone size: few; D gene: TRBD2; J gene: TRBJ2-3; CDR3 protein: CATRPGGLAGGKDTQYF; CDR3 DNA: TGTGCCACCAGGCCGGGGGGGCTAGCGGGGGGGAAGGATACGCAGTATTTT